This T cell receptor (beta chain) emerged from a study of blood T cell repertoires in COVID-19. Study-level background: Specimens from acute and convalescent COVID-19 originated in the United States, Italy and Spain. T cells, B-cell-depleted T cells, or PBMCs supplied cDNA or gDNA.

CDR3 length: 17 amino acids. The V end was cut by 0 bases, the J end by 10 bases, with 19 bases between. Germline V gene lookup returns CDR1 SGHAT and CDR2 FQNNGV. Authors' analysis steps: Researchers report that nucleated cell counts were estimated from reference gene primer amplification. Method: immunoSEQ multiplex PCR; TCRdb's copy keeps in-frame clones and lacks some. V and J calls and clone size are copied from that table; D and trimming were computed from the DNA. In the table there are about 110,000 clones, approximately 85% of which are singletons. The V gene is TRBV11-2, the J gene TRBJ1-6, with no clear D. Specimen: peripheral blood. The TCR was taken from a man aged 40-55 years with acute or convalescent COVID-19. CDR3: CASSLDGWEGEGSPLHF. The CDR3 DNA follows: TGTGCCAGCAGCTTAGATGGATGGGAGGGAGAGGGCTCACCCCTCCACTTT.